A selection of T cell receptor beta chains follows, all from one sample in a study of Ad26.COV2.S vaccination and SARS-CoV-2 variants. The protocol was immunoSEQ multiplex PCR, while the TCRdb copy is restricted to in-frame clones and leaves out a portion. The sample lists 180,000 or so clones, around nine tenths occurring once. The input for sequencing was peripheral blood, taken after recovery from COVID-19. The origin of the receptors is a human donor who had recovered from COVID-19. The CDR3 runs from the conserved cysteine through the conserved F or W. Fields, in order: J gene, CDR3 length, V gene, clone size, CDR3 protein. A row's size may be missing; if present it is once, few, many or a size class.

j_call: TRBJ2-1; cdr3_length: 15; v_call: TRBV5-1; clone_size: .; cdr3_aa: CASSPPSGRNNEQFF
j_call: TRBJ2-7; cdr3_length: 12; v_call: TRBV29-1; clone_size: .; cdr3_aa: CSAIPGGYEQYF
j_call: TRBJ2-1; cdr3_length: 15; v_call: TRBV27; clone_size: .; cdr3_aa: CASSSLRGNYNEQFF
j_call: TRBJ2-3; cdr3_length: 14; v_call: TRBV9; clone_size: once; cdr3_aa: CASSPGSSTDTQYF
j_call: TRBJ1-2; cdr3_length: 11; v_call: TRBV20-1; clone_size: .; cdr3_aa: CSARVNTGYTF
j_call: TRBJ1-6; cdr3_length: 15; v_call: TRBV11-1; clone_size: .; cdr3_aa: CASSLADRFNSPLHF
j_call: TRBJ2-1; cdr3_length: 16; v_call: TRBV6-6; clone_size: .; cdr3_aa: CASSYVRGIRDNEQFF
j_call: TRBJ2-7; cdr3_length: 15; v_call: TRBV5-4; clone_size: .; cdr3_aa: CASSLKGWETYEQYF
j_call: TRBJ1-2; cdr3_length: 14; v_call: TRBV28; clone_size: .; cdr3_aa: CASSFITTNYGYTF
j_call: TRBJ2-3; cdr3_length: 14; v_call: TRBV3-1/TRBV3-2; clone_size: .; cdr3_aa: CASSRSDKTDTQYF
j_call: TRBJ1-3; cdr3_length: 16; v_call: TRBV19; clone_size: .; cdr3_aa: CASSRPVGVSGNTIYF
j_call: TRBJ1-1; cdr3_length: 15; v_call: TRBV7-9; clone_size: .; cdr3_aa: CASSLDGQRNTEAFF
j_call: TRBJ1-3; cdr3_length: 15; v_call: TRBV30; clone_size: once; cdr3_aa: CAWSGSGLRGNTIYF
j_call: TRBJ2-1; cdr3_length: 13; v_call: TRBV7-9; clone_size: .; cdr3_aa: CASSLASLDEQFF
j_call: TRBJ2-5; cdr3_length: 15; v_call: TRBV5-4; clone_size: once; cdr3_aa: CASSGAGLAEETQYF
j_call: TRBJ2-7; cdr3_length: 14; v_call: TRBV5-4; clone_size: .; cdr3_aa: CASFIQGLAQEQYF
j_call: TRBJ2-7; cdr3_length: 12; v_call: TRBV2; clone_size: few; cdr3_aa: CASRRGGYEQYF
j_call: TRBJ2-7; cdr3_length: 14; v_call: TRBV5-4; clone_size: .; cdr3_aa: CASSRGTAPYEQYF
j_call: TRBJ2-7; cdr3_length: 15; v_call: TRBV5-1; clone_size: .; cdr3_aa: CASSLEGRGVYEQYF
j_call: TRBJ2-3; cdr3_length: 15; v_call: TRBV7-6; clone_size: .; cdr3_aa: CASSLGGASTDTQYF
j_call: TRBJ2-2; cdr3_length: 14; v_call: TRBV2; clone_size: once; cdr3_aa: CASSVGGGTGELFF
j_call: TRBJ2-3; cdr3_length: 12; v_call: TRBV7-9; clone_size: .; cdr3_aa: CASNSHTDTQYF
j_call: TRBJ1-4; cdr3_length: 13; v_call: TRBV10-3; clone_size: few; cdr3_aa: CAISDRTNEKLFF